This passage covers 27 T cell receptor beta chains from one sample sequenced in a study of blood T cell repertoires in COVID-19. Sequencing was performed with immunoSEQ multiplex PCR; in TCRdb, only in-frame clones are kept and a portion is missing. The sample lists 90,000 to 150,000 clones, around three quarters occurring once. The sequenced material came from peripheral blood. The receptor set was obtained from a woman older than 75 with acute or convalescent COVID-19.

This chain links TRBV25-1 with TRBJ1-1; TRBD1 aligns across 9 bases. V dropped 5 bases and J dropped 1; count of bases not matched to a gene: 11. Germline V gene lookup returns CDR1 MGHDK and CDR2 SYGVNS. The CDR3 consists of 17 residues. The chain's CDR3 is CASSPPPGQGPNTEAFF. In nucleotides, the CDR3 is TGTGCCAGCAGTCCTCCTCCGGGACAGGGACCGAACACTGAAGCTTTCTTT. The full variable domain, rest sourced from reference TRBV25-1 and TRBJ1-1, is EADIYQTPRYLVIGTGKKITLECSQTMGHDKMYWYQQDPGMELHLIHYSYGVNSTEKGDLSSESTVSRIRTEHFPLTLESARPSHTSQYLCASSPPPGQGPNTEAFFGQGTRLTVV.

This chain links TRBV5-4 with TRBJ1-5; D might be TRBD1 (5 bases). Trimming left V 2 bases short and J 5 bases short, with 8 bases between. CDR3 size: 13 residues. Germline assignment: CDR1 SGHNT and CDR2 YYREEE (reference sequence). The CDR3 region has the DNA TGTGCCAGCAGCTTTGACAGAGATCAGCCCCAGCATTTT. Amino acids: CASSFDRDQPQHF.

This clone was counted only a few times. The chain recombines TRBV4-1 with TRBJ1-2; tentative D call: TRBD1 (5 bases). Germline V CDR1 and CDR2: MGHRA, YSYEKL. This CDR3 has 14 amino acids. V lost 1 base to trimming and J lost 7 bases, with 13 bases between them. The DNA for the CDR3 is TGCGCCAGCAGCCAAGTTCTGGGGCAAAGTGGCTACACCTTC. Residues: CASSQVLGQSGYTF.

This chain connects TRBV11-1 to TRBJ2-3; maybe TRBD1 (6 bases). This CDR3 spans 14 amino acids. The ends were cut back, 1 base at V and 2 bases at J, with 7 bases in the middle. Germline lookup yields CDR1 SGHAT and CDR2 FQDESV (reference sequence). CDR3 sequence (DNA): TGTGCCAGCAGCTTAGGGGGGCACACAGATACGCAGTATTTT. Protein sequence: CASSLGGHTDTQYF.

This chain connects TRBV7-2 to TRBJ2-6; D unclear. Germline loops: CDR1 SGHTA, CDR2 FQGNSA. Trimming removed 3 bases from V and 0 bases from J, with 12 bases in between. This CDR3 is built from 17 residues. Here the CDR3 DNA reads TGTGCCAGCAGCTTCGTGGTATCTAGCTCTGGGGCCAACGTCCTGACTTTC. This gives the protein CASSFVVSSSGANVLTF. The full variable domain, in which reference TRBV7-2 and TRBJ2-6 provide the parts outside the CDR3, is GAGVSQSPSNKVTEKGKDVELRCDPISGHTALYWYRQSLGQGLEFLIYFQGNSAPDKSGLPSDRFSAERTGGSVSTLTIQRTQQEDSAVYLCASSFVVSSSGANVLTFGAGSRLTVL.

This clone has just a few counts. This rearrangement joins TRBV6-5 to TRBJ2-2, with 12 bases matching TRBD2. Germline CDR1 and CDR2: MNHEY and SVGAGI. The trim removed 6 bases at V and 6 bases at J, leaving 5 bases unmatched. This CDR3 contains 15 residues. CDR3 nucleotides: TGTGCCAGCAGCGGGACTAGCGGGTCCGCCGGGGAGCTGTTTTTT. Amino acid sequence: CASSGTSGSAGELFF.

This chain joins TRBV11-3 and TRBJ2-1; TRBD2 aligns across 9 bases. V lost 3 bases and J lost 12; bases outside the gene matches: 3. This CDR3 is built from 12 residues. The V gene's germline CDR1 is SGHNT and CDR2 YENEEA. The DNA of the CDR3 is TGTGCCAGCAGCTTTAGCGGGAGCGGGCAGTTCTTC. Amino acid sequence: CASSFSGSGQFF.

The chain combines TRBV19 with TRBJ2-1; D is undetermined. The CDR3 totals 12 residues. The germline CDR1 and CDR2 sequences are LNHDA and SQIVND (reference sequence). Trimming shortened V by 3 bases and J by 5 bases, and 5 bases separated the two germline ends. DNA for the CDR3: TGTGCCAGTAGTATTAGTGACAATGAGCAGTTCTTC. Encoded protein: CASSISDNEQFF.

The rearrangement uses TRBV27 and TRBJ1-5; 9 nucleotides align to TRBD1. Germline loops: CDR1 MNHEY, CDR2 SMNVEV (reference sequence). J lost 4 bases, V lost 5 bases, and 6 bases had no gene match. The CDR3 sequence is 15 residues long. This CDR3 is CASSPGQGWNQPQHF. CDR3 nucleotide sequence: TGTGCCAGCAGTCCGGGACAGGGTTGGAATCAGCCCCAGCATTTT.

The rearrangement links TRBV7-9 to TRBJ1-5; TRBD1 is a possible D gene (5 bases). Trimming shortened V by 2 bases and J by 11 bases, and 13 bases separated the two germline ends. CDR1 SEHNR and CDR2 FQNEAQ come from the germline V gene (reference sequence). This CDR3 has 13 residues. CDR3 in DNA: TGTGCCAGCAGCTTAATATCCGAGGACACCCAGCATTTT. Translated, it gives CASSLISEDTQHF.

The rearrangement uses TRBV30 and TRBJ1-3; tentative D call: TRBD1 (5 bases). V gave up 3 bases and J gave up 3 bases, with 15 bases separating them. Germline V lookup: CDR1 GTSNPN, CDR2 SVGIG (reference sequence). The CDR3 consists of 15 residues. DNA of the CDR3: TGTGCCTGGAGCGGTTTAGGGGCAGTTGGAAACACCATATATTTT. It specifies CAWSGLGAVGNTIYF.

V usage is TRBV5-1 and J usage is TRBJ2-1; 8 nucleotides match TRBD1. The V and J ends lost 0 bases and 2 bases, in that order; junction bases with no gene match: 4. The germline V gene encodes CDR1 SGHRS and CDR2 YFSETQ. The CDR3 runs to 16 residues. The CDR3 protein is CASSLGGTGAYNEQFF. The CDR3 nucleotides are TGCGCCAGCAGCTTGGGGGGGACAGGTGCCTACAATGAGCAGTTCTTC.

This clone has just a few counts. The chain carries TRBV6-5 and TRBJ2-3; a possible D gene is TRBD1 (5 bases). The CDR3 has 14 amino acids. The V gene's germline CDR1 is MNHEY and CDR2 SVGAGI. V was clipped by 10 bases and J by 4 bases, with 18 bases between them. The CDR3: CATSTAGRSDTQYF. The CDR3 DNA reads TGTGCCACCTCCACGGCAGGGCGCTCAGATACGCAGTATTTT.

The chain carries TRBV5-6 and TRBJ1-1; 8 nucleotides align to TRBD1. The CDR3 totals 14 residues. CDR1 is SGHDT, CDR2 YYEEEE, per germline. Losses at the gene ends were 5 bases for V and 5 bases for J; bases not matched to a gene: 8. In DNA, the CDR3 is TGTGCCAGCAGGTTGCAGGGGGCAAGGACTGAAGCTTTCTTT. This translates into CASRLQGARTEAFF.

The chain carries TRBV6-2 or TRBV6-3 and TRBJ1-1; 8 bases are shared with TRBD1. Germline V gene sequence: CDR1 MNHEY, CDR2 SVGEGT. The J segment lost 0 bases and the V segment lost 2 bases, leaving 5 bases of the junction unmatched. The CDR3 is 16 amino acids. The CDR3 sequence: CASSYRQGPLNTEAFF. The CDR3 DNA follows: TGTGCCAGCAGTTACAGACAGGGGCCCTTGAACACTGAAGCTTTCTTT.

This clone was recorded once. This sequence joins TRBV30 and TRBJ1-2; 7 nucleotides align to TRBD1. Unmatched junction bases numbered 13, after V lost 5 bases and J lost 4 bases. CDR3 length equals 15 residues. From germline, CDR1 is GTSNPN and CDR2 SVGIG (reference sequence). CDR3 protein: CAWELTGRRGYGYTF. The CDR3 DNA reads as TGTGCCTGGGAACTGACAGGGCGGAGGGGCTATGGCTACACCTTC. The full variable domain, rest sourced from reference TRBV30 and TRBJ1-2, is SQTIHQWPATLVQPVGSPLSLECTVEGTSNPNLYWYRQAAGRGLQLLFYSVGIGQISSEVPQNLSASRPQDRQFILSSKKLLLSDSGFYLCAWELTGRRGYGYTFGSGTRLTVV.

As DNA, the CDR3 is TGTGCCAGCAGTTCAATCCCTCCAAGCGATGGCTACACCTTC. It is translated as CASSSIPPSDGYTF. This chain joins TRBV28 and TRBJ1-2; D not certain. The V gene's germline CDR1 is MDHEN and CDR2 SYDVKM. V was clipped by 4 bases and J by 6 bases, with 15 bases between them. CDR3 length: 14 residues.

The genes are TRBV10-3 and TRBJ2-1; 11 nucleotides agree with TRBD2. The V and J ends lost 0 bases and 0 bases, in that order; junction bases with no gene match: 10. The CDR3 is made up of 20 amino acids. Germline assignment: CDR1 ENHRY and CDR2 SYGVKD. This CDR3 reads CAISESVGLAGGSSYNEQFF. CDR3 nucleotides: TGTGCCATCAGTGAGTCCGTTGGTCTAGCGGGAGGAAGCTCCTACAATGAGCAGTTCTTC.

The J gene is TRBJ1-1, the V gene TRBV27; D unclear. Germline CDR1 is MNHEY and CDR2 is SMNVEV (reference sequence). The V end was cut by 3 bases, the J end by 2 bases, with 7 bases between. The CDR3 has 13 amino acids. The CDR3 sequence is CASSFVINTEAFF. DNA of the CDR3: TGTGCCAGCAGTTTTGTAATCAACACTGAAGCTTTCTTT.

J is TRBJ1-2 and V is TRBV27, with a weak D call TRBD1 (5 bases). The V end was cut by 6 bases, the J end by 7 bases, with 15 bases between. In germline, CDR1 is MNHEY, CDR2 SMNVEV (reference sequence). The CDR3 is made up of 13 amino acids. The CDR3 sequence is CASRWGVGGGYTF. In nucleotides, the CDR3 is TGTGCCAGCAGATGGGGGGTGGGGGGTGGCTACACCTTC.

The chain carries TRBV5-4 and TRBJ1-1; 7 nucleotides line up with TRBD1. Germline V gives CDR1 SGHNT, CDR2 YYREEE (reference sequence). This CDR3 has 16 amino acids. The trim removed 2 bases at V and 1 base at J, leaving 8 bases unmatched. The CDR3 spells CASSLGGDRSNTEAFF. The CDR3 bases are TGTGCCAGCAGCTTAGGCGGGGACAGATCGAACACTGAAGCTTTCTTT.

This chain uses TRBV28 with TRBJ1-2, with TRBD1 matching over 7 bases. Germline CDR1 reads MDHEN; CDR2 reads SYDVKM. V lost 5 bases and J lost 8; bases outside the gene matches: 5. CDR3 length: 12 amino acids. CDR3 in amino acids: CASSPGTVGYTF. For the CDR3, the DNA is TGTGCCAGCAGTCCCGGGACAGTAGGCTACACCTTC.

The chain combines TRBV5-1 with TRBJ1-4; 8 bases agree with TRBD1. In germline, CDR1 is SGHRS, CDR2 YFSETQ. The CDR3 spans 16 residues. J was trimmed by 1 base and V by 4 bases; bases with no gene match: 6. DNA of the CDR3: TGCGCCAGCAGCCTTGGACAGGGCGTAACTAATGAAAAACTGTTTTTT. Translating gives CASSLGQGVTNEKLFF.

V and J are TRBV28 and TRBJ1-2; TRBD1 matches 8 bases. The trim removed 3 bases at V and 8 bases at J, leaving 8 bases unmatched. Germline V lookup: CDR1 MDHEN, CDR2 SYDVKM. This CDR3 has 14 amino acids. In DNA form, the CDR3 reads TGTGCCAGCAGTTTCGGACAGGGCACGGGGGGCTACACCTTC. Translation gives CASSFGQGTGGYTF.

There are a few counts of this clone. The rearrangement links TRBV11-2 to TRBJ2-2; a weak D match, TRBD1 (6 bases). Looked up from germline, CDR1 is SGHAT and CDR2 is FQNNGV. Between the trimmed V and J ends, which lost 6 bases and 4 bases, there was a span of 21 bases. The CDR3 is made up of 17 amino acids. The CDR3: CASSPPEAGVGTGELFF. CDR3 coding DNA: TGTGCCAGCAGTCCGCCGGAGGCAGGGGTGGGCACCGGGGAGCTGTTTTTT.

The chain uses TRBV7-9 and TRBJ1-1; D may be TRBD1 (5 bases). The germline V gene encodes CDR1 SEHNR and CDR2 FQNEAQ (reference sequence). V shed 4 bases and J shed 2 bases, with 14 bases lying between them. The CDR3 extends over 15 amino acids. The CDR3 sequence is CASSSLGGLNTEAFF. CDR3 nucleotide sequence: TGTGCCAGCAGCTCCCTGGGGGGGTTAAACACTGAAGCTTTCTTT.

This chain joins TRBV30 and TRBJ1-1; possibly TRBD1 for D (6 bases). V shed 2 bases and J shed 0 bases, with 10 bases lying between them. This CDR3 region has 14 residues. Germline-derived CDR1 and CDR2 are GTSNPN and SVGIG (reference sequence). As DNA, the CDR3 is TGTGCCTGGAGTTCGGACAGCTTGAACACTGAAGCTTTCTTT. Amino acids: CAWSSDSLNTEAFF.